This is a list of T cell receptor beta chains from one sample in a study of blood T cell repertoires in COVID-19. Profiled with immunoSEQ multiplex PCR; TCRdb holds only in-frame clones, not every one. Here the sample spans 150,000 to 200,000 clones, 85% to 90% being singletons. Material: peripheral blood. Receptors originate from a woman in her 70s with COVID-19, enrolled during active disease. CDR3s include the opening cysteine and the closing phenylalanine or tryptophan. D genes are given only for firm matches. A row's size may be missing; if present it is once, few, many or a size class.

j_call: TRBJ1-2
v_call: TRBV5-1
clone_size: .
d_call: .
cdr3_nt: TGCGCCAGCAGCTTGGCGCTGGGGGCATATGGCTACACCTTC
cdr3_aa: CASSLALGAYGYTF

j_call: TRBJ1-6
v_call: TRBV7-3
clone_size: .
d_call: .
cdr3_nt: TGTGCCAGCAGCCCGGGGGTAGGCAATTCACCCCTCCACTTT
cdr3_aa: CASSPGVGNSPLHF

j_call: TRBJ2-3
v_call: TRBV19
clone_size: .
d_call: TRBD2
cdr3_nt: TGTGCCAGTACTACTTCCCTAGCGGGAGGTTCCAATACGCAGTATTTT
cdr3_aa: CASTTSLAGGSNTQYF

j_call: TRBJ1-5
v_call: TRBV19
clone_size: .
d_call: .
cdr3_nt: TGTGCCAGTAGTATAGAGGGCAGGGGTATTTCACAGCCCCAGCATTTT
cdr3_aa: CASSIEGRGISQPQHF

j_call: TRBJ1-1
v_call: TRBV19
clone_size: .
d_call: .
cdr3_nt: TGTGCCAGTAGCACACAGGTCGAAGCTTTCTTT
cdr3_aa: CASSTQVEAFF

j_call: TRBJ2-2
v_call: TRBV28
clone_size: .
d_call: TRBD2
cdr3_nt: TGTGCCAGCAAACCGGGACTAGCGGGTCCCGGGGAGCTGTTTTTT
cdr3_aa: CASKPGLAGPGELFF

j_call: TRBJ2-1
v_call: TRBV10-3
clone_size: .
d_call: TRBD2
cdr3_nt: TGTGCCATCAGGCGGACTAGCGGGAGTAATGATGAGCAGTTCTTC
cdr3_aa: CAIRRTSGSNDEQFF

j_call: TRBJ1-1
v_call: TRBV28
clone_size: .
d_call: TRBD1
cdr3_nt: TGTGCCAGCAGCTTACCGGACAGGCGGAACACTGAAGCTTTCTTT
cdr3_aa: CASSLPDRRNTEAFF

j_call: TRBJ1-1
v_call: TRBV7-3
clone_size: .
d_call: .
cdr3_nt: TGTGCCAGCAGCTTAAATGCAGAGAACACTGAAGCTTTCTTT
cdr3_aa: CASSLNAENTEAFF

j_call: TRBJ2-1
v_call: TRBV27
clone_size: .
d_call: TRBD2
cdr3_nt: TGTGCCAGCAGTTCGGGACTAGCGGACCTCAATGAGCAGTTCTTC
cdr3_aa: CASSSGLADLNEQFF

j_call: TRBJ1-2
v_call: TRBV19
clone_size: .
d_call: TRBD1
cdr3_nt: TGTGCCAGTAGTATAACCGGAGGACAGGGTGGGAATGGCTACACCTTC
cdr3_aa: CASSITGGQGGNGYTF

j_call: TRBJ1-6
v_call: TRBV4-3
clone_size: .
d_call: .
cdr3_nt: TGCGCCAGCAGCCAGGGGCGGGTGGGGGCCGAGAATTCACCCCTCCACTTT
cdr3_aa: CASSQGRVGAENSPLHF

j_call: TRBJ1-1
v_call: TRBV18
clone_size: .
d_call: .
cdr3_nt: TGTGCCAGCTCACCCCTCGGGAACACTGAAGCTTTCTTT
cdr3_aa: CASSPLGNTEAFF

j_call: TRBJ2-5
v_call: TRBV29-1
clone_size: once
d_call: .
cdr3_nt: TGCAGCGTTCCCGGACTATCCGGGACCCAGTACTTC
cdr3_aa: CSVPGLSGTQYF

j_call: TRBJ1-5
v_call: TRBV9
clone_size: few
d_call: TRBD1
cdr3_nt: TGTGCCAGCAGCGACGGGACAGGGTCACAGCCCCAGCATTTT
cdr3_aa: CASSDGTGSQPQHF

j_call: TRBJ2-3
v_call: TRBV24-1
clone_size: .
d_call: .
cdr3_nt: TGTGCCACCAGTGATATAGCGTCTGGCTTGGAAAATACGCAGTATTTT
cdr3_aa: CATSDIASGLENTQYF

j_call: TRBJ2-7
v_call: TRBV28
clone_size: once
d_call: TRBD1
cdr3_nt: TGTGCCAGCAGTCTTCCAGGGGGCGGGCAGTACTTC
cdr3_aa: CASSLPGGGQYF

j_call: TRBJ2-7
v_call: TRBV6-5
clone_size: .
d_call: .
cdr3_nt: TGTGCCAGCAGTCCAACGTTTAGCTCCTACGAGCAGTACTTC
cdr3_aa: CASSPTFSSYEQYF

j_call: TRBJ2-1
v_call: TRBV7-3
clone_size: .
d_call: TRBD2
cdr3_nt: TGTGCCAGCAGTCAAGGGGCGGGAGAGTACAATGAGCAGTTCTTC
cdr3_aa: CASSQGAGEYNEQFF

j_call: TRBJ1-2
v_call: TRBV28
clone_size: .
d_call: .
cdr3_nt: TGTGCCAGCCAGGGTTGGTATGGCTACACCTTC
cdr3_aa: CASQGWYGYTF

j_call: TRBJ1-1
v_call: TRBV28
clone_size: .
d_call: TRBD1
cdr3_nt: TGTGCCAGCAGTCCCCCGGACAGGGGCGCTGAAGCTTTCTTT
cdr3_aa: CASSPPDRGAEAFF

j_call: TRBJ2-7
v_call: TRBV28
clone_size: .
d_call: TRBD2
cdr3_nt: TGTGCCAGCAGTTTATTGGGAGGGGTTGGCTCCTACGAGCAGTACTTC
cdr3_aa: CASSLLGGVGSYEQYF

j_call: TRBJ1-1
v_call: TRBV6-2/TRBV6-3
clone_size: .
d_call: .
cdr3_nt: TGTGCCAGCAGTTCCCCGGGTATAGACACTGAAGCTTTCTTT
cdr3_aa: CASSSPGIDTEAFF

j_call: TRBJ1-1
v_call: TRBV30
clone_size: .
d_call: TRBD1
cdr3_nt: TGTGCCTGGAGATTGCCCGGGACAGGGTCCACTGAAGCTTTCTTT
cdr3_aa: CAWRLPGTGSTEAFF

j_call: TRBJ1-4
v_call: TRBV19
clone_size: once
d_call: TRBD1
cdr3_nt: TGTGCCAGTAGCCCGGGACAGATGACAACTAATGAAAAACTGTTTTTT
cdr3_aa: CASSPGQMTTNEKLFF

j_call: TRBJ1-1
v_call: TRBV7-2
clone_size: once
d_call: .
cdr3_nt: TGTGCCAGCAGCTTAGTTGGGGGGGCGCGGACTGAAGCTTTCTTT
cdr3_aa: CASSLVGGARTEAFF

j_call: TRBJ1-5
v_call: TRBV28
clone_size: .
d_call: TRBD1
cdr3_nt: TGTGCCAGCAGTCCCGGGACAGGGGGTTATCAGCCCCAGCATTTT
cdr3_aa: CASSPGTGGYQPQHF

j_call: TRBJ2-3
v_call: TRBV7-2
clone_size: .
d_call: .
cdr3_nt: TGTGCCAGCAGCTTAGAATCCACTACTAGCACAGATACGCAGTATTTT
cdr3_aa: CASSLESTTSTDTQYF

j_call: TRBJ2-7
v_call: TRBV7-2
clone_size: .
d_call: TRBD2
cdr3_nt: TGTGCCAGCAGCTTACAGGGACTAGCGGGAGGGATCGGCGGGCAGTACTTC
cdr3_aa: CASSLQGLAGGIGGQYF

j_call: TRBJ2-1
v_call: TRBV2
clone_size: .
d_call: TRBD1
cdr3_nt: TGTGCCAGCAGTGAAGCAGGGGGCAGAACCTACAATGAGCAGTTCTTC
cdr3_aa: CASSEAGGRTYNEQFF

j_call: TRBJ2-4
v_call: TRBV3-1/TRBV3-2
clone_size: .
d_call: .
cdr3_nt: TGTGCCAGCAGCCAAGATAACACCCTTCTAGCCAAAAACATTCAGTACTTC
cdr3_aa: CASSQDNTLLAKNIQYF

j_call: TRBJ1-6
v_call: TRBV27
clone_size: .
d_call: .
cdr3_nt: TGTGCCAGCAGTTTAGAACAGGGTGGCTCACCCCTCCACTTT
cdr3_aa: CASSLEQGGSPLHF

j_call: TRBJ1-5
v_call: TRBV28
clone_size: once
d_call: TRBD1
cdr3_nt: TGTGCCAGCAGTGGGGACAGGGGCATCGGCAATCAGCCCCAGCATTTT
cdr3_aa: CASSGDRGIGNQPQHF

j_call: TRBJ2-7
v_call: TRBV6-5
clone_size: .
d_call: TRBD2
cdr3_nt: TGTGCCGGCGGGAGACCGGCCTACGAGCAGTACTTC
cdr3_aa: CAGGRPAYEQYF

j_call: TRBJ2-7
v_call: TRBV6-5
clone_size: few
d_call: .
cdr3_nt: TGTGCCAGCTGGGCCCCAGGGGCTTACGAGCAGTACTTC
cdr3_aa: CASWAPGAYEQYF

j_call: TRBJ2-2
v_call: TRBV18
clone_size: .
d_call: TRBD2
cdr3_nt: TGTGCCAGCTCACCTCTCTCGAGCGGGAGGGCAACCGGGGAGCTGTTTTTT
cdr3_aa: CASSPLSSGRATGELFF

j_call: TRBJ1-1
v_call: TRBV7-3
clone_size: .
d_call: TRBD1
cdr3_nt: TGTGCCAGCAGCTTAAATCCAGGGGGCTACGGGGAGGCTTTCTTT
cdr3_aa: CASSLNPGGYGEAFF

j_call: TRBJ2-7
v_call: TRBV6-2/TRBV6-3
clone_size: .
d_call: TRBD2
cdr3_nt: TGTGCCAGCAGTTATCTAGCGGGAGTCTACGAGCAGTACTTC
cdr3_aa: CASSYLAGVYEQYF

j_call: TRBJ2-7
v_call: TRBV5-4
clone_size: .
d_call: .
cdr3_nt: TGTGCCAGCAGCTTGGCCATCGAGAACGAGCAGTACTTC
cdr3_aa: CASSLAIENEQYF

j_call: TRBJ2-1
v_call: TRBV15
clone_size: .
d_call: .
cdr3_nt: TGTGCCACCAGCCTTGGCGGGAACTACAATGAGCAGTTCTTC
cdr3_aa: CATSLGGNYNEQFF

j_call: TRBJ1-6
v_call: TRBV5-6
clone_size: .
d_call: TRBD1
cdr3_nt: TGTGCCAGCAGCTTGGCCCGGCAGGGGGCGAATTCACCCCTCCACTTT
cdr3_aa: CASSLARQGANSPLHF

j_call: TRBJ1-5
v_call: TRBV5-1
clone_size: .
d_call: .
cdr3_nt: TGCGCCAGCAGCTTGTCAGGGTACGGCAATCAGCCCCAGCATTTT
cdr3_aa: CASSLSGYGNQPQHF

j_call: TRBJ2-1
v_call: TRBV30
clone_size: .
d_call: .
cdr3_nt: TGTGCCTGGAGTTTAACCGGCAATGAGCAGTTCTTC
cdr3_aa: CAWSLTGNEQFF

j_call: TRBJ2-5
v_call: TRBV10-3
clone_size: .
d_call: TRBD1
cdr3_nt: TGTGCCATCAACCGGGACAGGGCACAGGAGACCCAGTACTTC
cdr3_aa: CAINRDRAQETQYF

j_call: TRBJ2-3
v_call: TRBV5-1
clone_size: once
d_call: TRBD2
cdr3_nt: TGCGCCAGCAGCTCAGGGACTAGCGGGATGGCAGATACGCAGTATTTT
cdr3_aa: CASSSGTSGMADTQYF

j_call: TRBJ2-6
v_call: TRBV3-1/TRBV3-2
clone_size: .
d_call: TRBD1
cdr3_nt: TGTGCCAGCAGCCCCGGGACAGGGGGCTTTGGGGCCAACGTCCTGACTTTC
cdr3_aa: CASSPGTGGFGANVLTF

j_call: TRBJ2-5
v_call: TRBV9
clone_size: .
d_call: TRBD2
cdr3_nt: TGTGCCAGCAGCGTAGCGTCTAGCGGGCCGAGGGAGACCCAGTACTTC
cdr3_aa: CASSVASSGPRETQYF

j_call: TRBJ2-7
v_call: TRBV5-4
clone_size: once
d_call: TRBD1
cdr3_nt: TGTGCCAGCAGCCCGGGACAGACGTACGAGCAGTACTTC
cdr3_aa: CASSPGQTYEQYF

j_call: TRBJ2-5
v_call: TRBV28
clone_size: .
d_call: TRBD2
cdr3_nt: TGTGCCAGCACTGACTGGCGGGAGGGGGAGACCCAGTACTTC
cdr3_aa: CASTDWREGETQYF

j_call: TRBJ1-5
v_call: TRBV7-8
clone_size: once
d_call: .
cdr3_nt: TGTGCCAGCAGCTTATATGGCAATCAGCCCCAGCATTTT
cdr3_aa: CASSLYGNQPQHF

j_call: TRBJ1-2
v_call: TRBV18
clone_size: once
d_call: .
cdr3_nt: TGTGCCAGCTCACCCATAACAGGGTATGGCTACACCTTC
cdr3_aa: CASSPITGYGYTF

j_call: TRBJ2-7
v_call: TRBV19
clone_size: once
d_call: .
cdr3_nt: TGTGCCAGTAGCCAACTCCCATACCACGACAGACCCTACGAGCAGTACTTC
cdr3_aa: CASSQLPYHDRPYEQYF

j_call: TRBJ1-2
v_call: TRBV7-2
clone_size: .
d_call: .
cdr3_nt: TGTGCCAGCAGCTTAGTGGCAGCGGCCGTAGGCCACACCTTC
cdr3_aa: CASSLVAAAVGHTF

j_call: TRBJ2-7
v_call: TRBV5-1
clone_size: .
d_call: .
cdr3_nt: TGCGCCAGCAGCTTAACGAACACCTACGAGCAGTACTTC
cdr3_aa: CASSLTNTYEQYF

j_call: TRBJ2-7
v_call: TRBV7-2
clone_size: .
d_call: TRBD2
cdr3_nt: TGTGCCAGCAGACCCTCGGGACTAACGATCTACGAGCAGTACTTC
cdr3_aa: CASRPSGLTIYEQYF

j_call: TRBJ2-2
v_call: TRBV6-1
clone_size: .
d_call: .
cdr3_nt: TGTGCCAGCAGTGACCACGCAGGGGTCTACACCGGGGAGCTGTTTTTT
cdr3_aa: CASSDHAGVYTGELFF

j_call: TRBJ1-5
v_call: TRBV19
clone_size: .
d_call: TRBD1
cdr3_nt: TGTGCCAGTACACCCCGACAGGGGAATCAGCCCCAGCATTTT
cdr3_aa: CASTPRQGNQPQHF

j_call: TRBJ2-7
v_call: TRBV28
clone_size: .
d_call: TRBD2
cdr3_nt: TGTGCCAGCATAGCGGGCTACGAGCAGTACTTC
cdr3_aa: CASIAGYEQYF

j_call: TRBJ2-5
v_call: TRBV3-1/TRBV3-2
clone_size: .
d_call: .
cdr3_nt: TGTGCCAGCAGCCAAGGAGGTCTCGTGGAGACCCAGTACTTC
cdr3_aa: CASSQGGLVETQYF